The source of this TCR beta chain is a study of post-analysis software for immune sequencing data. Study-wide results and limits: Patients carried roughly five TRBV segments more frequently than controls did, and TRBV5-6, TRBV5-1 and TRBV20-1 were among them.

Tagging with unique molecular identifiers was a feature of the TCR beta cDNA libraries. In TCRdb, the PCR reads were re-called with MiXCR into one record per CDR3 protein. The sample has some 690,000 distinct CDR3 sequences; 59% are singletons. This clonotype has only a few counts. The antigen remains undetermined. The length of the CDR3 is 13 residues. In germline, CDR1 is SQVTM, CDR2 ANQGSEA. V trimming: 6 bases; J trimming: 7 bases; junction bases outside the gene matches: 11. This TCR derives from a girl aged 2 to 10 with multiple sclerosis. Sequenced material: blood. The rearrangement joins TRBV29-1 to TRBJ2-7, with TRBD1 matching 8 bases. CDR3: CSVVGTGLGEQYF. The CDR3 nucleotides are TGCAGCGTCGTTGGGACAGGCCTAGGGGAGCAGTACTTC.